What follows is one TCR beta chain and its context. What this receptor recognizes is not known. No base-level quality is on record; no much larger clone is a single base apart. TCRbeta CDR3 regions were amplified from genomic DNA using the immunoSEQ Assay, a bias-controlled multiplex PCR. From the authors' description of their analysis: The number of nucleated cells in each sample was estimated from the amplification of reference gene primers within the assay. Sequence reads were collapsed and filtered to measure the absolute abundance of every unique TCRbeta CDR3 rearrangement. For each sample, productive Simpson clonality was calculated as the square root of Simpson's diversity index across productive rearrangements. What TCRdb holds here is the immuneACCESS table cut down to in-frame rearrangements. Part of the clones is not present; checked against another copy, under half of the missing clones reflect an unresolved V gene, and the others are unexplained. Clonal size and the V and J genes are those of that table, whereas D and trimming came from the DNA. The sample records about 41,000 clones, just under 85% of which are singletons. Together, the top ten hold about 2.5% of the sample.

These data come from a study of blood T cell repertoires in COVID-19 (dated by TCRdb to about 2020). For context, the study as a whole: Samples from collaborators originated in the United States, Italy and Spain and spanned both the acute and convalescent phases of COVID-19. The prospective study material was composed of cDNA or gDNA derived from T cells, B-cell-depleted T cells, or PBMCs. Deeply sampled blood TCRbeta repertoires from subjects exposed to, actively infected with, or recovered from COVID-19 were included in the dataset. The repertoires were released in a freely available public database intended as a resource for research on the immune response to SARS-CoV-2. The samples were drawn from the first 160 participants of the ongoing ImmuneRACE study and from 950 to 1,500 subjects provided by 6 global collaborators. Nearly every sample came with metadata listing a de-identified subject ID, COVID-19 status, age in years and sex. Where HLA class I and class II types were available, the types were taken from metadata supplied by the sample provider, not from assay-based typing.

Whole blood was collected in K2EDTA tubes by collaborating institutions according to the institutions' own protocols. For TCRbeta analysis, collaborators shipped samples in one of three forms: frozen whole blood, isolated PBMCs, or DNA extracted from either of those sample types. The study at large found these results: The quantity of clinical and demographic metadata differed by source and by participant and was supplied without curation.

The CDR3 measures 13 amino acids from cysteine to phenylalanine. Of all the DNA, just the CDR3 is kept, 39 bases in frame from base 1. V loses 6 bases, J loses 1 base, and the germline ends lie 9 bases apart. According to the germline V gene, CDR1 reads MNHEY and CDR2 reads SVGAGI. The chain is made from TRBV6-5 and TRBJ1-1, and the D gene may be TRBD1, 5 bases matching. The clonotype was recovered from a woman aged 60-75 years with acute or convalescent COVID-19. The sequenced sample was peripheral blood. The DNA reads TGTGCCAGCAGGGTTACAGGGAACACTGAAGCTTTCTTT. The encoded protein is CASRVTGNTEAFF.